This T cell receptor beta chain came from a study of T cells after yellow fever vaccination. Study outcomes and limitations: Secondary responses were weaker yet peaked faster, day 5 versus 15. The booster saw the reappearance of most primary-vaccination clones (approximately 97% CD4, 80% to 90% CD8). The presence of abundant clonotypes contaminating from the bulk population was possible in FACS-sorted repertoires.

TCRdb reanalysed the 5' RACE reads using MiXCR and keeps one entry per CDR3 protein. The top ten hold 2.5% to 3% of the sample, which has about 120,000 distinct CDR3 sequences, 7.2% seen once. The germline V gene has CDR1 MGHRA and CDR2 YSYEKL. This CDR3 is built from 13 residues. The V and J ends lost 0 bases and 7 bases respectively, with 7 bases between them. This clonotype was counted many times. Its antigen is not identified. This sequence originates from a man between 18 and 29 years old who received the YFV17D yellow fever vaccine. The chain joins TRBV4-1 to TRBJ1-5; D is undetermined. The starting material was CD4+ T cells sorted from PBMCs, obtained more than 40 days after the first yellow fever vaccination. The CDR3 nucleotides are TGCGCCAGCAGCCAAGACCCCGAACAGCCCCAGCATTTT. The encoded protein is CASSQDPEQPQHF.